This TCR beta chain appears in the sequencing data of a study of blood T cell repertoires in COVID-19. On the study more broadly: Samples came from the United States, Italy and Spain, spanning acute and convalescent COVID-19. PBMCs, B-cell-depleted T cells, or T cells were the source of the cDNA or gDNA that made up the material.

Germline V gene lookup returns CDR1 SGHNT and CDR2 YYREEE (reference sequence). The V end lost 1 base, the J end lost 4 bases, and 16 bases lay between the germline ends. The CDR3 length is 16 residues. Per the authors' pipeline: Reference gene primer amplification gave nucleated cell count estimates. The table came from immunoSEQ multiplex PCR; TCRdb's copy has only in-frame clones and leaves some out. V, J and clone size were drawn from that table, and D and trimming were deduced from the DNA. The sample contains about 250,000 clones, approximately 88% of which appear only once. The chain couples TRBV5-4 to TRBJ2-3, with a tentative D call TRBD2 (5 bases). The clonotype originates from a woman aged 40 to 50 who had recovered from COVID-19. The sequencing input was peripheral blood. CDR3 protein: CASSLLATVGPDTQYF. As DNA, the CDR3 is TGTGCCAGCAGCTTGTTAGCGACCGTTGGCCCAGATACGCAGTATTTT.